Listed here is a single T cell receptor (beta chain). This specimen comes from a study of cytomegalovirus exposure and HLA in healthy donors. Use of 60 Vbeta and 13 Jbeta primers characterized the PCR. Only in-frame clones appear in the TCRdb table, and some are missing; sequencing was by immunoSEQ multiplex PCR. The sample contains approximately 170,000 clones, about three quarters of which appear only once. This CDR3 spans 15 amino acids. CDR1 SGDLS and CDR2 YYNGEE come from the germline V gene. Trimming pared 1 base from V and 5 bases from J, leaving 15 bases between. The gene calls are TRBV9 and TRBJ2-5, with D tentatively TRBD2 (8 bases). This TCR was recovered from a middle-aged woman in good health and CMV-seropositive. Sequenced: PBMCs. CDR3 bases: TGTGCCAGCAGCGTAAGACAGGGCGGGGGGGAGACCCAGTACTTC. It translates to CASSVRQGGGETQYF.